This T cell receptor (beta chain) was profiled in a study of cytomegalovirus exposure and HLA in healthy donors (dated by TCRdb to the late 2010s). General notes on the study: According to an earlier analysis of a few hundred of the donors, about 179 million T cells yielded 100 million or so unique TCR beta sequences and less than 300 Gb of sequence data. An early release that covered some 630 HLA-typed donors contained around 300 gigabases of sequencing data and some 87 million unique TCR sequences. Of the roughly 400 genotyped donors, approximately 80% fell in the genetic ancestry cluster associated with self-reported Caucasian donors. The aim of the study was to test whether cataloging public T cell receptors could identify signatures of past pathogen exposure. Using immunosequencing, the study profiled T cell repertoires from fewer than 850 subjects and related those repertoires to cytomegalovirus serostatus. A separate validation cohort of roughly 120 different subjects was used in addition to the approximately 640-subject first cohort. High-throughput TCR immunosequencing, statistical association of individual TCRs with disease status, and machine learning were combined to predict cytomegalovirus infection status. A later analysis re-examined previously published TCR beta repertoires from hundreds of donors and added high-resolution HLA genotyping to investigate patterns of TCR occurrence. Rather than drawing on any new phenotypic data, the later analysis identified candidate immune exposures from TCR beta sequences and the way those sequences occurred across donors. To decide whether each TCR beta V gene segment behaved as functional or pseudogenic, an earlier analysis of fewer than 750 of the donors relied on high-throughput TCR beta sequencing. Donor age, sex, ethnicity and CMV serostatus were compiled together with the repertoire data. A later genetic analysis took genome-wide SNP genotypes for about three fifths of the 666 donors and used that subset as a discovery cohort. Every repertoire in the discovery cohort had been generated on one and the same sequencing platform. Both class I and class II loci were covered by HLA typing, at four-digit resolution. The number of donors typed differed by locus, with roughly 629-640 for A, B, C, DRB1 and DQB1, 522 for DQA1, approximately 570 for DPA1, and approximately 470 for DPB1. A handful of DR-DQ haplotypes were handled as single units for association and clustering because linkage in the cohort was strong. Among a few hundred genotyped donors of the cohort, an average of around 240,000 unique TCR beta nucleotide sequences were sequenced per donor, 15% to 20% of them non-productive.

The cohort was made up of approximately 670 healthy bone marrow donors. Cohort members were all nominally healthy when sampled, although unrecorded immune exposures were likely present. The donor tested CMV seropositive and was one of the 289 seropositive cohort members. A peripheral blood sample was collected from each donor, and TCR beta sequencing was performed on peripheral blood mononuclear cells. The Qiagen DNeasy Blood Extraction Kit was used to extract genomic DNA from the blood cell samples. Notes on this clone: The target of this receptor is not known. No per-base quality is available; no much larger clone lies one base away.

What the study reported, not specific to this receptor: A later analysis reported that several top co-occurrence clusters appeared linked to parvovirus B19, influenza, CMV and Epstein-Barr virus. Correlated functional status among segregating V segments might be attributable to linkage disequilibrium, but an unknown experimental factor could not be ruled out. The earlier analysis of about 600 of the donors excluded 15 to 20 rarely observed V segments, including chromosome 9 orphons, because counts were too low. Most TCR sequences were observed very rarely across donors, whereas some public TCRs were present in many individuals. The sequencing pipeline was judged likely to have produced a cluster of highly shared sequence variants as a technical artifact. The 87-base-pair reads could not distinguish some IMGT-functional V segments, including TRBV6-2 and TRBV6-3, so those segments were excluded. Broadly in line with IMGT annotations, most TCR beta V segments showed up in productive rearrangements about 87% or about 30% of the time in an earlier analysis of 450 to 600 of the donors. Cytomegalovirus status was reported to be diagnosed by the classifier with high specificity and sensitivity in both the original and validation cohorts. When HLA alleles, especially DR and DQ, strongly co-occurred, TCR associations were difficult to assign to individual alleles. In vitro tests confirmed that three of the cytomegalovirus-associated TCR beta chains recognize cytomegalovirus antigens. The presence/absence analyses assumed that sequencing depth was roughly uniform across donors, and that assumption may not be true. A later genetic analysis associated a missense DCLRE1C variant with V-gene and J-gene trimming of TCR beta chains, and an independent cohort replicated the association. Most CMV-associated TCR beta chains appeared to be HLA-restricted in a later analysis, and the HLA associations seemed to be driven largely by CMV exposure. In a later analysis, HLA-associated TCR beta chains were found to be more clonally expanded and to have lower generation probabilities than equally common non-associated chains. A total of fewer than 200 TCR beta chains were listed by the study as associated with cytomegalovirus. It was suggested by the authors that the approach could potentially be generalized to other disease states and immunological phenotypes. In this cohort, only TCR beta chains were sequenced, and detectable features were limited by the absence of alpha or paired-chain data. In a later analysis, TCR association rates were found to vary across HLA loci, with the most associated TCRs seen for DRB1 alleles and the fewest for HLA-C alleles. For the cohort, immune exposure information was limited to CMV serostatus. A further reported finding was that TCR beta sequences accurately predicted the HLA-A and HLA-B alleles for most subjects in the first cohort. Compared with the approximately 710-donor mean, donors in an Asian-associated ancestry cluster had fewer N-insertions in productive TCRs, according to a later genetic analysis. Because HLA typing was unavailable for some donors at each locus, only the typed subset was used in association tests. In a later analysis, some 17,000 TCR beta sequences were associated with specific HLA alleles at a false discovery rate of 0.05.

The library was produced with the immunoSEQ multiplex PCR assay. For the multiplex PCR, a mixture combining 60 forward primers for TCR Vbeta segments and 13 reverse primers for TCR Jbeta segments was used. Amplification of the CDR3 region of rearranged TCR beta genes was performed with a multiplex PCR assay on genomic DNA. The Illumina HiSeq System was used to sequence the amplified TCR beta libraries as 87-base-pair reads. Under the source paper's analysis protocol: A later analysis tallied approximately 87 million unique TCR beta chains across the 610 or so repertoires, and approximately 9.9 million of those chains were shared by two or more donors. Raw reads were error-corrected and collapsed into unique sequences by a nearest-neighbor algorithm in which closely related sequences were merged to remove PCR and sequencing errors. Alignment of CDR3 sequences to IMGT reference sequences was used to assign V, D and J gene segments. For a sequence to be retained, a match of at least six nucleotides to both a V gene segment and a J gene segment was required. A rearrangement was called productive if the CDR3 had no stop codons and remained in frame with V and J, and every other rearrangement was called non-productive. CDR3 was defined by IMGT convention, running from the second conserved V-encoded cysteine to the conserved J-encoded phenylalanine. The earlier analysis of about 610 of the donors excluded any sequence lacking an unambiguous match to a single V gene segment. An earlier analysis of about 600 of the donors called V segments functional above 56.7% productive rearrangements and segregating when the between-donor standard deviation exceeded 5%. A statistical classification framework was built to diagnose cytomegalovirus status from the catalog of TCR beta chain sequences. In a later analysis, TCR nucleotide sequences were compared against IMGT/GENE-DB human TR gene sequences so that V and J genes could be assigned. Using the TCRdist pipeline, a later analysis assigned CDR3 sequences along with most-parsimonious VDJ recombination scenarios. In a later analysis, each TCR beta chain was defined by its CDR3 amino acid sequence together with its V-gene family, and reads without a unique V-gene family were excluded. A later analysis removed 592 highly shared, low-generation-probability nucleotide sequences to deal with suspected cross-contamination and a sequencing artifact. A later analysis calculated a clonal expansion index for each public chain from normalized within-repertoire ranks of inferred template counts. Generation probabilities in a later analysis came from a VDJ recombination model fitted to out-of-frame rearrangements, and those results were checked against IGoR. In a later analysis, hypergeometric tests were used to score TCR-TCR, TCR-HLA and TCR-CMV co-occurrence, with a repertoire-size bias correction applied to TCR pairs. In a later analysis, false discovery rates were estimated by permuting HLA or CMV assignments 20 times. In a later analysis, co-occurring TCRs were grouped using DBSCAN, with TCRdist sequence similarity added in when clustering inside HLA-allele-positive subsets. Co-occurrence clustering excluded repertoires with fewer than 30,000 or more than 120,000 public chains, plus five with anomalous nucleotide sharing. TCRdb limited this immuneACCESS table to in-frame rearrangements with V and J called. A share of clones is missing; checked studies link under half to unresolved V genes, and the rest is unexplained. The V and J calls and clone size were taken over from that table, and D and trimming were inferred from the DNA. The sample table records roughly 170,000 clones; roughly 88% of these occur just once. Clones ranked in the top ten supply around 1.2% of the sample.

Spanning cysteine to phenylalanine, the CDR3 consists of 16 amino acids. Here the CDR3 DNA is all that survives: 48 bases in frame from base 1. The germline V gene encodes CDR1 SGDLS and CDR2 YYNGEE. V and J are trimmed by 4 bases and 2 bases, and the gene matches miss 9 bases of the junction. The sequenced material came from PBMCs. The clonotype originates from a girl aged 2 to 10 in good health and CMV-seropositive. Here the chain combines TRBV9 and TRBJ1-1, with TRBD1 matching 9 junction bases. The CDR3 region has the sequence CASSPSLTGGNTEAFF. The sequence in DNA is TGTGCCAGCAGCCCTTCGTTAACAGGGGGCAACACTGAAGCTTTCTTT.